This T cell receptor beta chain was recorded in a study of naive and memory T cell subsets. This clonotype has at least ten counts. The beta constant-region primer was an equimolar mix of two oligonucleotides covering TRBC1 and TRBC2. Each CDR3 protein is one row after TCRdb ran MiXCR on the UMI-ligation and nested PCR reads. Of approximately 85,000 distinct CDR3 sequences listed, over 7% are singletons. Germline lookup yields CDR1 SGDLS and CDR2 YYNGEE. The CDR3 covers 14 residues. Losses at the gene ends were 0 bases for V and 5 bases for J; bases not matched to a gene: 2. The source of this sequence is a human donor in good health. The chain joins TRBV9 to TRBJ2-1; 7 bases match TRBD1. The specimen was central memory CD4+ T cells from blood. CDR3 nucleotides: TGTGCCAGCAGCGTAGTGGGACAGAACAATGAGCAGTTCTTC. As protein: CASSVVGQNNEQFF.